This T cell receptor beta chain was found in a study of blood T cell repertoires in COVID-19 (dated by TCRdb to 2020 to 2021). For the wider study: Samples covering the acute and convalescent phases of COVID-19 were provided by collaborators in the United States, Italy and Spain. Sample metadata almost always included a de-identified subject ID, COVID-19 status, age in years and sex. The repertoires were released in a freely available public database meant as a resource for research on the immune response to SARS-CoV-2. The material from the prospective study consisted of cDNA or gDNA derived from T cells, B-cell-depleted T cells, or PBMCs. Deeply sampled blood TCRbeta repertoires from subjects exposed to, actively infected with, or recovered from COVID-19 were included in the dataset. HLA class I and class II types, where available, came from metadata supplied by the sample provider rather than from assay-based typing. The samples were drawn from two sources: the first 160 participants of the ongoing ImmuneRACE study, and fewer than 1,500 subjects contributed by 6 global collaborators. Findings and caveats that apply to the study as a whole: Clinical and demographic metadata were provided uncurated, with the amount varying by source and participant.

Trimming takes 0 bases off V and 2 bases off J; junction bases not matched to a gene: 0. CDR1 and CDR2 are read off the germline V gene as SGDLS and YYNGEE. The CDR3, cysteine through phenylalanine, is 14 amino acids long. Only the CDR3 part of the read is kept: 42 bases, read in frame from the first base. TCRbeta CDR3 regions were amplified from genomic DNA using the immunoSEQ Assay, a bias-controlled multiplex PCR. In the original analysis: Nucleated cell counts per sample were estimated from amplification of reference gene primers within the assay. To quantify the absolute abundance of each unique TCRbeta CDR3 rearrangement, sequence reads were collapsed and filtered. Productive Simpson clonality was computed per sample as the square root of Simpson's diversity index over productive rearrangements. In TCRdb, the immuneACCESS table is reduced to in-frame sequences with V and J assigned. These tables do not hold every clone; where another copy was compared, an unresolved V gene accounts for under half, and the others remain unexplained. V and J calls and clone size follow that table, whereas D and trimming were derived from the DNA. This sample gives some 180,000 clones in total; 82% of them show up just once. Together, the top ten hold 7.8% of the sample.

One collaborating source in Seattle enrolled patients during active infection and followed them longitudinally through the course of disease. Whole blood was collected in K2EDTA tubes by collaborating institutions according to the institutions' own protocols. For TCRbeta analysis, collaborators shipped samples in one of three forms: frozen whole blood, isolated PBMCs, or DNA extracted from either of those sample types. With respect to this clone: Its antigen is not yet known. Base quality data are lacking; no much larger clone is found one base away.

The chain joins TRBV9 to TRBJ2-5, and 8 bases in between align with TRBD1. Material: peripheral blood. The receptor comes from a woman aged 55-75 years with COVID-19, enrolled during active disease. The CDR3 region: CASSVDRGQETQYF. The sequence in DNA is TGTGCCAGCAGCGTAGACAGGGGGCAAGAGACCCAGTACTTC. Outside the CDR3, residues come from the reference TRBV9 and TRBJ2-5 proteins, so the full variable domain is: DSGVTQTPKHLITATGQRVTLRCSPRSGDLSVYWYQQSLDQGLQFLIQYYNGEERAKGNILERFSAQQFPDLHSELNLSSLELGDSALYFCASSVDRGQETQYFGPGTRLLVL.